One sample yielded the 3 T cell receptor beta chains listed below, sequenced in a study of brain T cells in children with intractable seizures. Measured with immunoSEQ multiplex PCR; TCRdb has only the in-frame clones, and not every one. In the table there are about 350,000 clones, nearly 95% of which are singletons. Time point specified: blood from clinic visit 5 months post-surgery; TSC patient then seizure free. This specimen consisted of peripheral blood, obtained 5 to 6 months after surgery. These receptors originate from a boy in the first two years of life with tuberous sclerosis and intractable seizures.

This clone was observed once. The chain uses TRBV19 and TRBJ2-7; 7 nucleotides match TRBD1. V lost 5 bases and J lost 5; bases outside the gene matches: 6. CDR1 is LNHDA, CDR2 SQIVND, per germline (reference sequence). The CDR3 runs to 13 residues. As DNA, the CDR3 is TGTGCCAGTAGTTCCTATGACAGGGACGAGCAGTACTTC. This gives the protein CASSSYDRDEQYF.

J is TRBJ2-3 and V is TRBV9; 8 bases line up with TRBD2. There are 16 residues in the CDR3. The germline CDR1 and CDR2 sequences are SGDLS and YYNGEE. V shed 0 bases and J 3 bases; nucleotides not matched to a gene: 6. DNA of the CDR3: TGTGCCAGCAGCGTAGATCCGGGAGGGGGAACAGATACGCAGTATTTT. The encoded protein is CASSVDPGGGTDTQYF. Using reference TRBV9 and TRBJ2-3 for the parts outside the CDR3, the full variable domain is DSGVTQTPKHLITATGQRVTLRCSPRSGDLSVYWYQQSLDQGLQFLIQYYNGEERAKGNILERFSAQQFPDLHSELNLSSLELGDSALYFCASSVDPGGGTDTQYFGPGTRLTVL.

The chain recombines TRBV30 with TRBJ1-3; D is perhaps TRBD1 (6 bases). V was shortened by 2 bases and J by 4 bases, with 12 bases between the two germline ends. The CDR3 totals 14 residues. CDR1 and CDR2 (germline): GTSNPN, SVGIG (reference sequence). CDR3 sequence reads: CAWSRQGMGNTIYF. As DNA, the CDR3 is TGTGCCTGGAGTAGGCAGGGGATGGGAAACACCATATATTTT.